This TCR beta chain was identified in a study of T cell repertoires in aging, cancer and after chemotherapy. Study outcomes and limitations: In cancer patients, declining TCR diversity with age involved lost richness and lost evenness.

This clonotype is deemed large. Its specificity is not known. Amplification of TCR beta used genomic DNA extracted from peripheral blood. TRB rearrangements spanning V, D and J were amplified using mixed TRB-A/B primers. TCRdb itself ran the multiplex PCR reads through MiXCR, one entry per CDR3 protein. The table lists about 2,500 distinct CDR3 sequences, around 24% of them singletons. This CDR3 is built from 11 residues. CDR1 and CDR2 from the germline V gene are SQVTM and ANQGSEA. With 4 bases removed from V and 6 bases from J, the gap between germline ends came to 9 bases. The sequenced material came from blood. The receptor comes from a human donor with a solid tumor. J is TRBJ1-2 and V is TRBV29-1; D gene uncertain. CDR3 coding DNA: TGCAGCGTTGTTGCAAGGCATGGCTACACCTTC. It is translated as CSVVARHGYTF.